These T cell receptor beta chains were read from a single sample in a study of OX40 agonist ivuxolimab in advanced cancers. Clones were read by immunoSEQ multiplex PCR, and TCRdb kept only the in-frame ones, dropping some. The sample gives approximately 74,000 clones, approximately 90% of which show up once; about 0.3% is in the top ten. The sequencing here drew on CD4+ or CD8+ T cells sorted from blood, taken in a trial of the OX40 agonist ivuxolimab. The origin of the receptors is an adult with an advanced solid tumor such as melanoma, head and neck, liver or kidney cancer. Both conserved end residues are part of each CDR3. Each record gives: CDR3 DNA, CDR3 protein, J gene, V gene, D gene, clone size. A D gene is named only where the DNA matches it firmly. Part of the rows lack a size; the others show once, few, many or a class for expanded clones.

TGTGCCAGCAGTTCAATTGGACAGGCTCACCCTTCCCTATATGGCTACACCTTC | CASSSIGQAHPSLYGYTF | TRBJ1-2 | TRBV28 | TRBD1 | -
TGTGCCAGCAGCCCAGTGGGGAACACCATATATTTT | CASSPVGNTIYF | TRBJ1-3 | TRBV7-8 | - | -
TGTGCCAGCAGTAGCGAGGGGGGGCCGCGATACTATGGCTACACCTTC | CASSSEGGPRYYGYTF | TRBJ1-2 | TRBV9 | - | -
TGCGCCAGCAGCCAAGACCAAGCCTACGAGCAGTACTTC | CASSQDQAYEQYF | TRBJ2-7 | TRBV4-1 | - | few
TGTGCCAGCAGTTCCCGGACAGGCCTAGCCAATGAGCAGTTCTTC | CASSSRTGLANEQFF | TRBJ2-1 | TRBV28 | TRBD1 | -
TGTGCCAGCAGTTACCGCCGGGACGCGGAACGAGAGACCCAGTACTTC | CASSYRRDAERETQYF | TRBJ2-5 | TRBV6-6 | - | -
TGTGCCTGGAGATTAGATACTTACAATGAGCAGTTCTTC | CAWRLDTYNEQFF | TRBJ2-1 | TRBV30 | - | few
TGTGCCACCAGCAGGGCGGGACAGTCCGGATACGAGCAGTACTTC | CATSRAGQSGYEQYF | TRBJ2-7 | TRBV15 | - | few
TGTGCCACCAGCAGAGATCATGTGACAGGGGTAGGAAAGACCCAGTACTTC | CATSRDHVTGVGKTQYF | TRBJ2-5 | TRBV15 | TRBD1 | -
TGTGCCAGCAGCCCAACGGGGGGCACCGGCAATCAGCCCCAGCATTTT | CASSPTGGTGNQPQHF | TRBJ1-5 | TRBV5-6 | - | -
TGCGCCAGCAGCCCGCGTGTGACAATCCAAGAGACCCAGTACTTC | CASSPRVTIQETQYF | TRBJ2-5 | TRBV4-1 | - | -
TGTGCCTGGAGTCCCGGCCGGGACAACATTCAGTACTTC | CAWSPGRDNIQYF | TRBJ2-4 | TRBV30 | - | -
TGTGCCAGCAGTGGTTCAACCAAAAACATTCAGTACTTC | CASSGSTKNIQYF | TRBJ2-4 | TRBV2 | - | -
TGTGCCAGCTCACCCCTCCCCCGGGACAGAGATCAGCCCCAGCATTTT | CASSPLPRDRDQPQHF | TRBJ1-5 | TRBV18 | TRBD1 | -
TGTGCCAGCAGCTTAGTAGCGGGAGTAGGTAATGAGCAGTTCTTC | CASSLVAGVGNEQFF | TRBJ2-1 | TRBV7-6 | TRBD2 | -
TGTGCCAGCAGCTTACTAGCGGGGGGATCCGGGGAGCTGTTTTTT | CASSLLAGGSGELFF | TRBJ2-2 | TRBV7-6 | TRBD2 | -
TGTGCCAGCAGCGCTCATTATAGCAATCAGCCCCAGCATTTT | CASSAHYSNQPQHF | TRBJ1-5 | TRBV6-1 | - | -
TGTGCCAGCAGGAAAGACAGAGCAACTAATGAAAAACTGTTTTTT | CASRKDRATNEKLFF | TRBJ1-4 | TRBV6-1 | - | -
TGCGCCAGCACCGCTTACCCCACCGGGGAGCTGTTTTTT | CASTAYPTGELFF | TRBJ2-2 | TRBV10-1 | - | -
TGTGCCAGCAGCTTATCAGGGCTTATCGCAGATACGCAGTATTTT | CASSLSGLIADTQYF | TRBJ2-3 | TRBV11-3 | - | -
TGCGCCAGCAGCCAAGATGATGGTAGCGGCTACGAGCAGTACTTC | CASSQDDGSGYEQYF | TRBJ2-7 | TRBV4-1 | - | -
TGCGCCAGCAGCCAGCGGGAGTACATCAATGAGCAGTTCTTC | CASSQREYINEQFF | TRBJ2-1 | TRBV5-1 | TRBD2 | -
TGTGCCAGCAGCTTAGCAGCGAGCTCTGGAAACACCATATATTTT | CASSLAASSGNTIYF | TRBJ1-3 | TRBV7-9 | - | -
TGTGCCAGCAGCTTAGCGCATCCCCAGGGAGGAATTGGTGGCTACACCTTC | CASSLAHPQGGIGGYTF | TRBJ1-2 | TRBV7-8 | - | once
TGTGCCAGCGGGAAGGACACTGAAGCTTTCTTT | CASGKDTEAFF | TRBJ1-1 | TRBV6-5 | - | -
TGTGCCAGCATGATGCTAGCGGGAGGGTACCAAGAGACCCAGTACTTC | CASMMLAGGYQETQYF | TRBJ2-5 | TRBV28 | TRBD2 | -
TGTGCCAGTAGTAATCTCGGTTCTGGAAACACCATATATTTT | CASSNLGSGNTIYF | TRBJ1-3 | TRBV19 | - | -
TGTGCCAGCACCCAAACCACCTCCAACCCCGAGGTGACCCAGTACTTC | CASTQTTSNPEVTQYF | TRBJ2-5 | TRBV2 | - | -
TGTGCCAGCAGTCCCCGGGCAGGGGAGAATCAGCCCCAGCATTTT | CASSPRAGENQPQHF | TRBJ1-5 | TRBV6-5 | - | -
TGCGCCAGCAGCAAGACAGGGGAGAACTATGGCTACACCTTC | CASSKTGENYGYTF | TRBJ1-2 | TRBV5-1 | TRBD1 | -
TGTGCCAGCATCCAGGGGACTGCCTCTGGAAACACCATATATTTT | CASIQGTASGNTIYF | TRBJ1-3 | TRBV6-1 | - | -
TGTGCCAGCAGGAAACAAGGACAGAACACTGAAGCTTTCTTT | CASRKQGQNTEAFF | TRBJ1-1 | TRBV6-5 | - | -
TGTGCCAGCAGAGCCGGGACCAAGGGCACTGAAGCTTTCTTT | CASRAGTKGTEAFF | TRBJ1-1 | TRBV6-5 | - | once
TGTGCCAGCAGCTTAATAGCTAGCGGCAGCGAGCAGTACTTC | CASSLIASGSEQYF | TRBJ2-7 | TRBV7-3 | TRBD2 | -
TGTGCCAGCAGCTCAGGGTTTTACGAGCAGTACTTC | CASSSGFYEQYF | TRBJ2-7 | TRBV5-4 | - | -
TGTGCCAGCTCTTTGATTCATAGCAATCAGCCCCAGCATTTT | CASSLIHSNQPQHF | TRBJ1-5 | TRBV6-5 | - | -
TGCGCCAGCATTAAACGGGAGACTAGCACAGATACGCAGTATTTT | CASIKRETSTDTQYF | TRBJ2-3 | TRBV10-2 | - | -
TGTGCCAGTAGTATAGCTGGGGACAGGGGCAATGAGCAGTTCTTC | CASSIAGDRGNEQFF | TRBJ2-1 | TRBV19 | TRBD1 | -
TGTGCCAGCAGCTTAGGTACAGGGACGAACACCGGGGAGCTGTTTTTT | CASSLGTGTNTGELFF | TRBJ2-2 | TRBV7-9 | - | -
TGTGCCAGCAGCCCCCAGGTATACAATGAGCAGTTCTTC | CASSPQVYNEQFF | TRBJ2-1 | TRBV5-5 | - | -
TGTGCCAGCAGTAAACGACAGGGGGCGGTCGGGGAGCTGTTTTTT | CASSKRQGAVGELFF | TRBJ2-2 | TRBV27 | TRBD1 | -
TGTGCCAGCAGCGGGTCCGGGACACCCACAGATACGCAGTATTTT | CASSGSGTPTDTQYF | TRBJ2-3 | TRBV9 | - | -
TGCGCCAGCAGCTCCCGAGTGGCGCTAGTGACAGATACGCAGTATTTT | CASSSRVALVTDTQYF | TRBJ2-3 | TRBV5-1 | - | -
TGTGCCAGAAGCGGTGGACTAGCGGGAGGTGTAAACGGGGAGCTGTTTTTT | CARSGGLAGGVNGELFF | TRBJ2-2 | TRBV7-5 | - | -
TGTGCCTGGAACACCCAACCTGGGACAGGGTGGCCCACCGGGGAGCTGTTTTTT | CAWNTQPGTGWPTGELFF | TRBJ2-2 | TRBV30 | TRBD1 | -
TGCGCCAGCAGCTTGGAAGGGCCAGGGGGCTGGGAGACCCAGTACTTC | CASSLEGPGGWETQYF | TRBJ2-5 | TRBV5-1 | TRBD1 | few
TGTGCCAGCAGCCGCCGGGACAGCTATGGCTACACCTTC | CASSRRDSYGYTF | TRBJ1-2 | TRBV6-5 | TRBD1 | once
TGTGCCAGCACAGGTGGAATTGGACAGCCCCAGCATTTT | CASTGGIGQPQHF | TRBJ1-5 | TRBV25-1 | - | -
TGTGCCATCAGTGGGGACAGGAACTATGGCTACACCTTC | CAISGDRNYGYTF | TRBJ1-2 | TRBV10-3 | TRBD1 | -
TGTGCCAGCAGCGTTTATGGGGGCGACAATTCACCCCTCCACTTT | CASSVYGGDNSPLHF | TRBJ1-6 | TRBV11-2 | - | -
TGTGCCAGCAGTTTAGGGAGAGGGGGGAACAGCAATCAGCCCCAGCATTTT | CASSLGRGGNSNQPQHF | TRBJ1-5 | TRBV28 | - | -
TGTGCCAGTAGCCCGACAGGGGGCGGTCAGCCCCAGCATTTT | CASSPTGGGQPQHF | TRBJ1-5 | TRBV19 | TRBD1 | -
TGTGCCACCCTGGGAGGGACAGCCCTTCGGGAGCAGTACTTC | CATLGGTALREQYF | TRBJ2-7 | TRBV28 | - | -
TGTGCCAGCAGTTACAGAGATACGCAGTATTTT | CASSYRDTQYF | TRBJ2-3 | TRBV6-1 | - | -